This T cell receptor beta chain is from a study of cytomegalovirus exposure and HLA in healthy donors. A multiplex PCR was run with 60 Vbeta primers and 13 Jbeta primers. TCRdb keeps only in-frame clones here, not all; method: immunoSEQ multiplex PCR. Seen in this sample are under 45,000 clones; the ten most common clones hold around 3.8%. A note on this clone: The germline gene is not matched at one end of the junction; a read error may be the cause. The sample carries other DNA sequences with the same CDR3.

In germline, CDR1 is LNHDA, CDR2 SQIVND (reference sequence). This CDR3 comprises 15 residues. V and J are TRBV19 and TRBJ1-4; the match to TRBD1 covers 10 bases. Source material: PBMCs. The TCR comes from a male donor in good health and CMV-seronegative. Here the CDR3 DNA reads TGCGCCAGCCGCAAAGAGACAGGGGGCTCTGAAAAACTGTTTTTT. This codes for CASRKETGGSEKLFF. The whole variable domain, remainder taken from reference TRBV19 and TRBJ1-4, is DGGITQSPKYLFRKEGQNVTLSCEQNLNHDAMYWYRQDPGQGLRLIYYSQIVNDFQKGDIAEGYSVSREKKESFPLTVTSAQKNPTAFYLCASRKETGGSEKLFFGSGTQLSVL.